This entry describes one T cell receptor (beta chain). V dropped 1 base and J dropped 8 bases, with 9 bases sitting between them. The germline CDR1 and CDR2 sequences are LNHDA and SQIVND (reference sequence). The CDR3 runs to 14 residues. These data come from a study of blood T cell repertoires in COVID-19. The method was immunoSEQ multiplex PCR; TCRdb's version includes in-frame clones alone and lacks a portion of them. The table shows approximately 220,000 clones, with around 82% occurring only once. The chain links TRBV19 to TRBJ1-6; D gene ambiguous. The sample comprised PBMCs or T cells enriched from blood (not recorded which). This TCR derives from a middle-aged woman who had been exposed to COVID-19. The CDR3 bases are TGTGCCAGTAGTATAGGAGGAACTTATTCACCCCTCCACTTT. It specifies CASSIGGTYSPLHF.